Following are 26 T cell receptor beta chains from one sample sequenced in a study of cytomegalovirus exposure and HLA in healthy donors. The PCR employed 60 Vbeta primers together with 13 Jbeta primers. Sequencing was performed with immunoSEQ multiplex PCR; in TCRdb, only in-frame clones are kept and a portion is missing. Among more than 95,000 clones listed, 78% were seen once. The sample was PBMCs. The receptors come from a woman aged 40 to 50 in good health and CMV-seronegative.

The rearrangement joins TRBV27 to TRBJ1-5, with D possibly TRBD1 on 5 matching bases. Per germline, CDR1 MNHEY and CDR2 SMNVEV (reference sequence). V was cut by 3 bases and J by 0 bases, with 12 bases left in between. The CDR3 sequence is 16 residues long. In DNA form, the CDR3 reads TGTGCCAGCAGTTTGACAGTCAGTGCTAGCAATCAGCCCCAGCATTTT. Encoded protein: CASSLTVSASNQPQHF.

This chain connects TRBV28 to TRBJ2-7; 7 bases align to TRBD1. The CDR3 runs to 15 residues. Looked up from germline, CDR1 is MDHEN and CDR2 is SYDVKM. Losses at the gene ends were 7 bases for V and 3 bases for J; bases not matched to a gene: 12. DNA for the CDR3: TGTGCCAGCACCTACCATACGGACAGGTTCTACGAGCAGTACTTC. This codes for CASTYHTDRFYEQYF.

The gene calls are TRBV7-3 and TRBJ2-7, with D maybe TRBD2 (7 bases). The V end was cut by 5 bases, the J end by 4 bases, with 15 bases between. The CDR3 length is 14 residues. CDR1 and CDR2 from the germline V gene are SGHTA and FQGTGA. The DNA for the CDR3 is TGTGCCAGCAGCCCGGGGGGCGGGAAATACGAGCAGTACTTC. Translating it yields CASSPGGGKYEQYF.

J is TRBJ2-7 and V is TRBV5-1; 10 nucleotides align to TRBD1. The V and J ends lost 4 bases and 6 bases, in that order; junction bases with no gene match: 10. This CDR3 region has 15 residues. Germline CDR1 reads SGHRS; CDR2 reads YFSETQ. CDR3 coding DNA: TGCGCCAGCAGCGGGGGGGACAGGGGTCCCCTCGAGCAGTACTTC. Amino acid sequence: CASSGGDRGPLEQYF.

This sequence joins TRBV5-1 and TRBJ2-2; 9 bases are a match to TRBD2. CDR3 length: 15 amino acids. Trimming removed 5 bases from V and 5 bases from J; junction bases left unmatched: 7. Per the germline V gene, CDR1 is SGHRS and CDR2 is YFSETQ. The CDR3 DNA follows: TGCGCCAGCAGTCTAGCGGGAAAGGATACCGGGGAGCTGTTTTTT. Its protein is CASSLAGKDTGELFF. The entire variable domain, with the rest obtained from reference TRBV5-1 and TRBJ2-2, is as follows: KAGVTQTPRYLIKTRGQQVTLSCSPISGHRSVSWYQQTPGQGLQFLFEYFSETQRNKGNFPGRFSGRQFSNSRSEMNVSTLELGDSALYLCASSLAGKDTGELFFGEGSRLTVL.

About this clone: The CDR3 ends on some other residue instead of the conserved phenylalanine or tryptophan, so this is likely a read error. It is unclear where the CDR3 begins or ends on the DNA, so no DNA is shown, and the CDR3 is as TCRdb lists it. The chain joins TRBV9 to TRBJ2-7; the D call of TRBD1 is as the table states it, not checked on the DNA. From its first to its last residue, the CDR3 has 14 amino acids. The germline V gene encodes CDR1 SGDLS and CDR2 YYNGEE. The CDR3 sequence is CASSAGTGGLVVTS.

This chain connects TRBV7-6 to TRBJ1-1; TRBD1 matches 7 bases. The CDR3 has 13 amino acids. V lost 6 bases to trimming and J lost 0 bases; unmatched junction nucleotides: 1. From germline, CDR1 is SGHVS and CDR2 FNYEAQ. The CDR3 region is CASRGQMNTEAFF. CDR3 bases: TGTGCCAGCAGGGGACAGATGAACACTGAAGCTTTCTTT.

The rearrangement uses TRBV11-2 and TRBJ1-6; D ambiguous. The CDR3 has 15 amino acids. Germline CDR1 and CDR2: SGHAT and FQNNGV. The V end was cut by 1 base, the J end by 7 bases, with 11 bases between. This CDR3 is CASSLAHGGNSPLHF. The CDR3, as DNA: TGTGCCAGCAGCTTAGCCCATGGAGGGAATTCACCCCTCCACTTT. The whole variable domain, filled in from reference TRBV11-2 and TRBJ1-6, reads EAGVAQSPRYKIIEKRQSVAFWCNPISGHATLYWYQQILGQGPKLLIQFQNNGVVDDSQLPKDRFSAERLKGVDSTLKIQPAKLEDSAVYLCASSLAHGGNSPLHFGNGTRLTVT.

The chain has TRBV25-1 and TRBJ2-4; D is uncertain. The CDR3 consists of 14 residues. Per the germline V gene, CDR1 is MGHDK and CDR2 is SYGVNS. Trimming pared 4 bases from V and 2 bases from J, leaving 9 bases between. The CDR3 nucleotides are TGTGCCAGCAGTGGGTACAGCTCCAAAAACATTCAGTACTTC. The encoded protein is CASSGYSSKNIQYF.

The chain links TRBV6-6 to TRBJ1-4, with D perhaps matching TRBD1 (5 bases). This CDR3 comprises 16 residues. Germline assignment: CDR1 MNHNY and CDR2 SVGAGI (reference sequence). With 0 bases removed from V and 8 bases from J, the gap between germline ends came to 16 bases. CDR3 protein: CASSYSIAGSREKLFF. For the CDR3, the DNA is TGTGCCAGCAGTTACTCGATTGCAGGGTCGAGGGAAAAACTGTTTTTT.

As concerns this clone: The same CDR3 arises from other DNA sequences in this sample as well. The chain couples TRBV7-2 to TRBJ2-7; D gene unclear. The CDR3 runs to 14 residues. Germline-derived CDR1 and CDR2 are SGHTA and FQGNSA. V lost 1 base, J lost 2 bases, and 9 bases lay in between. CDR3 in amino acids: CASSLDRYPYEQYF. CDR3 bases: TGTGCCAGCAGCTTAGACAGATACCCCTACGAGCAGTACTTC.

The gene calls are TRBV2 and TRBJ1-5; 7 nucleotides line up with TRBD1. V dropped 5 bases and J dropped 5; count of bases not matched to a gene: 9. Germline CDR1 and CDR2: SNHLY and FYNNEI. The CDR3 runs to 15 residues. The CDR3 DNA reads TGTGCCAGCAGTAAACGACAGGGTGGGGATCAGCCCCAGCATTTT. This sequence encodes CASSKRQGGDQPQHF.

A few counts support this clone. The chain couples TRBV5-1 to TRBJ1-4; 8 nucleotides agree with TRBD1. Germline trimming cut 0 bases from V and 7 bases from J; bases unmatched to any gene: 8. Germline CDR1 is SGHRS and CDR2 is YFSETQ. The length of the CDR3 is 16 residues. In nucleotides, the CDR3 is TGCGCCAGCAGCTTGGGGGCCGAGACAGGGGTTGAAAAACTGTTTTTT. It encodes CASSLGAETGVEKLFF.

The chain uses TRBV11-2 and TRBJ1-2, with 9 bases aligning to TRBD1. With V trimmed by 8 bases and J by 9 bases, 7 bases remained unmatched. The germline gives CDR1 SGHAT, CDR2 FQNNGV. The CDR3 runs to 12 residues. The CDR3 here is CASSTGGGSYTF. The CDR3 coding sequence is TGTGCCAGCTCGACAGGGGGGGGGAGCTACACCTTC.

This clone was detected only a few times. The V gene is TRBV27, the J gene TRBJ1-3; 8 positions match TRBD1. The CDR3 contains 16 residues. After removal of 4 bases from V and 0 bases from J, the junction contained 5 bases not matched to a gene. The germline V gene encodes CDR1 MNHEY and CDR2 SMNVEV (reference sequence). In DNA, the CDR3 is TGTGCCAGCAGTTCTACAGGGGGTATCTCTGGAAACACCATATATTTT. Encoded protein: CASSSTGGISGNTIYF.

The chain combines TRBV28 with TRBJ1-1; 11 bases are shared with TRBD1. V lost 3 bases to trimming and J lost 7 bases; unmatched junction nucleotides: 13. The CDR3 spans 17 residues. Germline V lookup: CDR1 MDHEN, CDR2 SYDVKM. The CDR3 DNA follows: TGTGCCAGCAGTTTGGGGACAGGGGGAGACGTGATGGGTGAAGCTTTCTTT. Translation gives CASSLGTGGDVMGEAFF.

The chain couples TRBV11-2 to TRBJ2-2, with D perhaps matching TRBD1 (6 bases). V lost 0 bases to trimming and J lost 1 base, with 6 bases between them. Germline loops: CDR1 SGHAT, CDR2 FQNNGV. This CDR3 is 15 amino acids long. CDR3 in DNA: TGTGCCAGCAGCTTAGAGGGACAGAACACCGGGGAGCTGTTTTTT. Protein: CASSLEGQNTGELFF.

The CDR3 nucleotides read TGTGCCAGTAGTATGGCGAGGGCGTCCTACAATGAGCAGTTCTTC. Translated: CASSMARASYNEQFF. The rearrangement joins TRBV19 to TRBJ2-1, with a weak D call TRBD2 (5 bases). The germline CDR1 and CDR2 sequences are LNHDA and SQIVND (reference sequence). V dropped 3 bases and J dropped 1 base, with 10 bases sitting between them. The CDR3 extends over 15 amino acids.

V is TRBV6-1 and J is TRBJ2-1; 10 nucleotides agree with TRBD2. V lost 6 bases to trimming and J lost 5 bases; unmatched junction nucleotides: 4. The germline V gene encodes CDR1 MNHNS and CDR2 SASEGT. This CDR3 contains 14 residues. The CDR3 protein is CASRRTSGHNEQFF. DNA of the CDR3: TGTGCCAGCAGGAGGACTAGCGGACACAATGAGCAGTTCTTC.

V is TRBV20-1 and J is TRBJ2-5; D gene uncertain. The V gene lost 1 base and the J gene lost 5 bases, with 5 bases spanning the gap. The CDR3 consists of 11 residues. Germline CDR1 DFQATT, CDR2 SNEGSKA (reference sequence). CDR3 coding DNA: TGCAGTGCTAGAGTCGGGGAGACCCAGTACTTC. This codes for CSARVGETQYF.

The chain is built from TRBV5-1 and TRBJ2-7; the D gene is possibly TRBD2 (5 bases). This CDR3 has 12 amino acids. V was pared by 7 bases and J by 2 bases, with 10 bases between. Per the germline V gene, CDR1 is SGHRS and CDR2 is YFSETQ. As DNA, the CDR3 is TGCGCCAGCGGAGCGGTCCCCTACGAGCAGTACTTC. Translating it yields CASGAVPYEQYF.

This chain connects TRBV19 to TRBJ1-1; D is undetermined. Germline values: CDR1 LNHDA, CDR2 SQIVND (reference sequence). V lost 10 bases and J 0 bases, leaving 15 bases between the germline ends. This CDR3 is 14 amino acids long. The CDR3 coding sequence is TGTGCCACTCGACGGGGTCGAATGAACACTGAAGCTTTCTTT. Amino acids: CATRRGRMNTEAFF. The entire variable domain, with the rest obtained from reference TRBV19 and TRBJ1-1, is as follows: DGGITQSPKYLFRKEGQNVTLSCEQNLNHDAMYWYRQDPGQGLRLIYYSQIVNDFQKGDIAEGYSVSREKKESFPLTVTSAQKNPTAFYLCATRRGRMNTEAFFGQGTRLTVV.

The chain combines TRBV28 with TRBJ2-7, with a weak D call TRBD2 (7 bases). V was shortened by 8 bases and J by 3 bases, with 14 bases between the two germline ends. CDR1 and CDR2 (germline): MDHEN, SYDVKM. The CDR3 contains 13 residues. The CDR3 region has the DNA TGTGCCAGCCGGACAGCGGGAAACTACGAGCAGTACTTC. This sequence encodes CASRTAGNYEQYF.

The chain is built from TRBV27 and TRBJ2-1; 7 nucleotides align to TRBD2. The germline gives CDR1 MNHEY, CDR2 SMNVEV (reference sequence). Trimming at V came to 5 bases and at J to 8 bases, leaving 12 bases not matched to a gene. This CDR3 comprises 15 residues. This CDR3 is CASSVRRGTLDEQFF. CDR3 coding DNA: TGTGCCAGCAGTGTTCGGCGGGGGACTTTGGATGAGCAGTTCTTC.

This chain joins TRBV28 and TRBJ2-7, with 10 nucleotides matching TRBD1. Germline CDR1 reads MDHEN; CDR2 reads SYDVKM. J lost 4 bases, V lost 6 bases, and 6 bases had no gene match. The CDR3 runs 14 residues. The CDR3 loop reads CASSYPGQGYEQYF. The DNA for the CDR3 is TGTGCCAGCAGCTATCCGGGACAGGGGTACGAGCAGTACTTC.

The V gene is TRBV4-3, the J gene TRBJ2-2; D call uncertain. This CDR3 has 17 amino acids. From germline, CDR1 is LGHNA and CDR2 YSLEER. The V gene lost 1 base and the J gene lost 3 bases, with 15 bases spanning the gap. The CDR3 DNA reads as TGCGCCAGCAGCCAAGGGATCGAACCACGGGACACCGGGGAGCTGTTTTTT. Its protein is CASSQGIEPRDTGELFF.